Shown below are 31 T cell receptor beta chains from a single sample sequenced in a study of Ad26.COV2.S vaccination and SARS-CoV-2 variants. Produced via immunoSEQ multiplex PCR; TCRdb's table is partial and in-frame only. Altogether approximately 400,000 clones are present, about 85% being singletons, with the ten largest covering roughly 3.5%. Regarding treatment: some 19 received Ad26.COV2.S at low or high dose, single or two shots; 5 received placebo; per-sample allocation not given. It was on day 63 after the first vaccine or placebo injection that samples were taken. Sample: peripheral blood, taken in a trial of Ad26.COV2.S vaccine versus placebo. The receptors derive from a person aged 18-65 years who received the Ad26.COV2.S COVID-19 vaccine or a placebo.

The rearrangement links TRBV25-1 to TRBJ2-7; the D gene could be TRBD1 or TRBD2 (7 bases each). The CDR3 loop spans 14 amino acids. Germline V gene data show CDR1 as MGHDK and CDR2 as SYGVNS. V dropped 7 bases and J dropped 2 bases, with 15 bases sitting between them. CDR3 loop: CASNPQGGTYEQYF. The CDR3 region has the DNA TGTGCCAGCAATCCCCAGGGGGGGACCTACGAGCAGTACTTC.

CDR3 nucleotides: TGTGCCAGCAGCCATAACTATGGCTACACCTTC. Amino acids: CASSHNYGYTF. V gene TRBV7-9 combines with J gene TRBJ1-2; D uncertain. CDR3 length equals 11 residues. The V end was cut by 5 bases, the J end by 1 base, with 2 bases between. Germline V gene data show CDR1 as SEHNR and CDR2 as FQNEAQ (reference sequence).

This clone appeared a single time. CDR3 sequence reads: CASSLGGTGPPFF. Written as DNA, the CDR3 is TGCGCCAGCAGCTTGGGAGGGACAGGCCCACCGTTTTTT. The gene calls are TRBV5-1 and TRBJ2-2; TRBD1 matches at 8 bases. V shed 0 bases and J 16 bases; nucleotides not matched to a gene: 8. Germline V gene sequence: CDR1 SGHRS, CDR2 YFSETQ. This CDR3 spans 13 amino acids.

The DNA for the CDR3 is TGTGCCAGCAGTTCCTCCGCAGGGACAGCCCTCGGAGGCTACACCTTC. It codes for CASSSSAGTALGGYTF. The chain is built from TRBV27 and TRBJ1-2; TRBD1 matches at 7 bases. Germline V lookup: CDR1 MNHEY, CDR2 SMNVEV (reference sequence). The CDR3 is 16 residues long. V shed 4 bases, J shed 8 bases, and the junction held 16 bases outside the gene matches.

The gene calls are TRBV19 and TRBJ1-1; a possible D gene is TRBD1 (6 bases). The V end lost 2 bases, the J end lost 1 base, and 26 bases lay between the germline ends. CDR1 is LNHDA, CDR2 SQIVND, per germline (reference sequence). The CDR3 sequence is 20 residues long. Written as DNA, the CDR3 is TGTGCCAGTAGTATACGGTCTCGGGGGCCACGCCTACCCTGGAACACTGAAGCTTTCTTT. This sequence encodes CASSIRSRGPRLPWNTEAFF.

The rearrangement joins TRBV27 to TRBJ2-7; unclear D gene. The germline CDR1 and CDR2 sequences are MNHEY and SMNVEV (reference sequence). This CDR3 has 15 residues. V was cut by 1 base and J by 3 bases, with 13 bases left in between. This chain's CDR3 is CASSLLAELSYEQYF. CDR3 coding DNA: TGTGCCAGCAGTTTATTGGCGGAGCTCAGCTACGAGCAGTACTTC.

This chain connects TRBV10-3 to TRBJ1-3, with D uncertain. Trimming stripped 0 bases from V and 0 bases from J, with 9 bases between. The germline V gene encodes CDR1 ENHRY and CDR2 SYGVKD. The CDR3 runs to 16 residues. The DNA of the CDR3 is TGTGCCATCAGTGAGTCTGGCAGGAACTCTGGAAACACCATATATTTT. This gives the protein CAISESGRNSGNTIYF.

V is TRBV6-5 and J is TRBJ2-7, with TRBD1 identical over 7 bases. V was pared by 6 bases and J by 2 bases, with 4 bases of the junction left unmatched. Per the germline V gene, CDR1 is MNHEY and CDR2 is SVGAGI. The CDR3 covers 13 residues. CDR3 coding DNA: TGTGCCAGCAGGGGGACAGTAACCTACGAGCAGTACTTC. Translation gives CASRGTVTYEQYF.

The rearrangement links TRBV11-2 to TRBJ2-7, with TRBD1 matching over 9 bases. This CDR3 contains 15 residues. J was trimmed by 1 base and V by 5 bases; bases with no gene match: 6. Germline values: CDR1 SGHAT, CDR2 FQNNGV. The CDR3 protein is CASSQWTGASYEQYF. The CDR3 DNA is TGTGCCAGCAGCCAGTGGACAGGGGCTTCCTACGAGCAGTACTTC.

J is TRBJ2-3 and V is TRBV27, with unresolved D. In germline, CDR1 is MNHEY, CDR2 SMNVEV (reference sequence). The CDR3 covers 14 residues. V dropped 1 base and J dropped 1 base, with 6 bases sitting between them. CDR3 DNA sequence: TGTGCCAGCAGTTTATGGCAAGGCACAGATACGCAGTATTTT. Amino acid sequence: CASSLWQGTDTQYF.

The chain recombines TRBV5-1 with TRBJ1-4; 10 bases fit TRBD1. The J segment lost 0 bases and the V segment lost 0 bases, leaving 5 bases of the junction unmatched. Germline assignment: CDR1 SGHRS and CDR2 YFSETQ. CDR3 size: 18 residues. DNA for the CDR3: TGCGCCAGCAGCTTGGGACAGGGGGCGATCACAACTAATGAAAAACTGTTTTTT. It specifies CASSLGQGAITTNEKLFF.

CDR3 sequence: CASSPTSGRSNEQFF. The CDR3 DNA sequence: TGTGCCAGTAGCCCTACTAGCGGGAGGTCGAATGAGCAGTTCTTC. This chain joins TRBV19 and TRBJ2-1; 12 bases match TRBD2. From germline, CDR1 is LNHDA and CDR2 SQIVND (reference sequence). CDR3 length: 15 residues. Losses at the gene ends were 6 bases for V and 7 bases for J; bases not matched to a gene: 7.

The V gene is TRBV5-8, the J gene TRBJ2-7; D may be TRBD1 or TRBD2 (5 bases each). The germline gives CDR1 SGHTS, CDR2 YDEGEE. This CDR3 has 14 residues. V lost 7 bases, J lost 4 bases, and 18 bases lay in between. The CDR3 DNA follows: TGTGCCAGCGGGGCCGCCGCCCGACTATACGAGCAGTACTTC. It codes for CASGAAARLYEQYF.

The V call is TRBV7-9, the J call TRBJ1-1; 7 positions agree with TRBD1. The junction had 6 bases not matched to a gene; V was cut back by 5 bases and J by 3 bases. The CDR3 is made up of 14 amino acids. From germline, CDR1 is SEHNR and CDR2 FQNEAQ (reference sequence). The CDR3 here is CASSPGRGHTEAFF. CDR3 nucleotides: TGTGCCAGCAGCCCCGGGAGGGGGCACACTGAAGCTTTCTTT.

This chain connects TRBV7-9 to TRBJ2-5, with D possibly matching TRBD2 (6 bases). Trimming took 5 bases from V and 2 from J, leaving 12 bases between them. The CDR3 is 14 amino acids. In germline, CDR1 is SEHNR, CDR2 FQNEAQ (reference sequence). The chain's CDR3 is CASSPGTEQETQYF. DNA of the CDR3: TGTGCCAGCAGCCCCGGGACTGAACAAGAGACCCAGTACTTC. Combining the CDR3 with reference TRBV7-9 and TRBJ2-5 gives the whole variable domain DTGVSQNPRHKITKRGQNVTFRCDPISEHNRLYWYRQTLGQGPEFLTYFQNEAQLEKSRLLSDRFSAERPKGSFSTLEIQRTEQGDSAMYLCASSPGTEQETQYFGPGTRLLVL.

J is TRBJ1-6 and V is TRBV3-1 (or the pseudogene TRBV3-2), with 7 bases fitting TRBD1. CDR1 is LGHDT and CDR2 is YNNKEL in the germline V gene (reference sequence). This CDR3 comprises 15 residues. The junction had 2 bases not matched to a gene; V was cut back by 1 base and J by 5 bases. The CDR3: CASSQVGQNNSPLHF. CDR3 DNA sequence: TGTGCCAGCAGCCAAGTGGGACAGAATAATTCACCCCTCCACTTT.

This chain uses TRBV5-1 with TRBJ2-2; weak D call: TRBD2 (5 bases). The germline V and J ends were trimmed by 5 bases and 8 bases, with 13 bases remaining between them. This CDR3 comprises 13 residues. Germline loops: CDR1 SGHRS, CDR2 YFSETQ. The CDR3 DNA reads as TGCGCCAGCAGTGCCCGGGAAGGTGGGGAGCTGTTTTTT. Translation gives CASSAREGGELFF. Looking up the rest from reference TRBV5-1 and TRBJ2-2 gives the full variable domain: KAGVTQTPRYLIKTRGQQVTLSCSPISGHRSVSWYQQTPGQGLQFLFEYFSETQRNKGNFPGRFSGRQFSNSRSEMNVSTLELGDSALYLCASSAREGGELFFGEGSRLTVL.

The chain uses TRBV7-9 and TRBJ2-7, with no clear D. The CDR3 has 15 amino acids. In germline, CDR1 is SEHNR, CDR2 FQNEAQ (reference sequence). V dropped 5 bases and J dropped 3 bases, with 17 bases sitting between them. The CDR3 DNA is TGTGCCAGCAGCGAAGGGCTAGTGCCGATCTACGAGCAGTACTTC. Residues: CASSEGLVPIYEQYF.

In this sample, this clone turned up a few times. The chain couples TRBV10-1 to TRBJ1-1, with D unresolved. This CDR3 comprises 12 residues. Germline CDR1 is WNHNN and CDR2 is SYGVQD (reference sequence). V was pared by 4 bases and J by 11 bases, with 14 bases between. In DNA, the CDR3 is TGCGCCAGCAGTGGGCAACAAGGCAAGGCTTTCTTT. Translated: CASSGQQGKAFF.

CDR3 bases: TGTGCCAGCAGCGGAGGACTTCAAGAGACCCAGTACTTC. Translated: CASSGGLQETQYF. The genes are TRBV9 and TRBJ2-5, with D perhaps TRBD2 (5 bases). The germline V gene has CDR1 SGDLS and CDR2 YYNGEE. CDR3 size: 13 residues. Trimming stripped 3 bases from V and 2 bases from J, with 8 bases between.

In its sample, this clone was seen once. This rearrangement joins TRBV7-2 to TRBJ2-1; 11 bases match TRBD2. Losses at the gene ends were 6 bases for V and 5 bases for J; bases not matched to a gene: 6. In germline, CDR1 is SGHTA, CDR2 FQGNSA. The CDR3 spans 15 residues. The CDR3 region is CASRVAGGRDNEQFF. As DNA, the CDR3 is TGTGCCAGCAGGGTAGCGGGGGGGCGCGACAATGAGCAGTTCTTC.

This sequence joins TRBV29-1 and TRBJ2-2; no clear D. In germline, CDR1 is SQVTM, CDR2 ANQGSEA. The germline V and J ends were trimmed by 6 bases and 2 bases, with 4 bases remaining between them. CDR3 length: 11 amino acids. CDR3 nucleotide sequence: TGCAGCGTGGGCAACACCGGGGAGCTGTTTTTT. Translating it yields CSVGNTGELFF.

The chain employs TRBV7-7 and TRBJ2-7; 7 bases match TRBD2. Germline V gene lookup returns CDR1 SSHAT and CDR2 FNYEAQ (reference sequence). This CDR3 is 17 amino acids long. V lost 4 bases and J lost 11; bases outside the gene matches: 23. The CDR3 DNA sequence: TGTGCCAGCAGCTCAAGGCCTGTAGCTGGGGACTACCGTTGGGAGTACTTC. As protein: CASSSRPVAGDYRWEYF.

Remarks on this clone: The same CDR3 also results from other DNA sequences found in this sample. V usage is TRBV2 and J usage is TRBJ2-5; 12 nucleotides align to TRBD2. Looked up from germline, CDR1 is SNHLY and CDR2 is FYNNEI. The CDR3 is made up of 15 amino acids. The V gene end was trimmed by 6 bases and the J gene end by 2 bases; junction bases not matched to a gene: 4. DNA of the CDR3: TGTGCCAGCAGCGGGACTAGCGGGTATCAAGAGACCCAGTACTTC. This encodes CASSGTSGYQETQYF. Variable domain in full (rest from reference TRBV2 and TRBJ2-5): EPEVTQTPSHQVTQMGQEVILRCVPISNHLYFYWYRQILGQKVEFLVSFYNNEISEKSEIFDDQFSVERPDGSNFTLKIRSTKLEDSAMYFCASSGTSGYQETQYFGPGTRLLVL.

The chain uses TRBV5-4 and TRBJ1-1, with D unclear. The CDR3 has 12 residues. V lost 7 bases to trimming and J lost 1 base, with 8 bases between them. The germline gives CDR1 SGHNT, CDR2 YYREEE (reference sequence). Here the CDR3 reads CASGWGNTEAFF. The CDR3 DNA reads TGTGCCAGCGGGTGGGGGAACACTGAAGCTTTCTTT.

The rearrangement joins TRBV30 to TRBJ2-1; D ambiguous. Germline V gives CDR1 GTSNPN, CDR2 SVGIG (reference sequence). The CDR3 has 11 amino acids. The V gene lost 5 bases and the J gene lost 5 bases, with 7 bases spanning the gap. In DNA, the CDR3 is TGTGCCTGGGGACCAGACAATGAGCAGTTCTTC. This codes for CAWGPDNEQFF.

The genes are TRBV6-6 and TRBJ2-7; D not resolved. The length of the CDR3 is 12 residues. In germline, CDR1 is MNHNY, CDR2 SVGAGI (reference sequence). V dropped 7 bases and J dropped 1 base, with 8 bases sitting between them. The CDR3 loop reads CASNANSYEQYF. In nucleotides, the CDR3 is TGTGCCAGCAATGCCAATTCCTACGAGCAGTACTTC.

The chain recombines TRBV28 with TRBJ1-3; 8 nucleotides line up with TRBD1. This CDR3 spans 13 amino acids. The ends lost 4 bases at V and 13 bases at J; junction bases unmatched: 9. Germline V CDR1 and CDR2: MDHEN, SYDVKM. CDR3 region: CASSSQDRVGIYF. The CDR3 DNA sequence: TGTGCCAGCAGTTCACAGGACAGGGTAGGGATATATTTT.

The rearrangement links TRBV10-3 to TRBJ2-1; TRBD1 matches 7 bases. This CDR3 contains 14 residues. Germline CDR1 and CDR2: ENHRY and SYGVKD. Trimming removed 5 bases from V and 0 bases from J; junction bases left unmatched: 1. The CDR3 region has the DNA TGTGCCATCAGTAGACAGGGCTCCTACAATGAGCAGTTCTTC. Its translation: CAISRQGSYNEQFF.

The CDR3 DNA follows: TGTGCCAGCACTCCCCCGGCCGGGGGGCTCGGCTATGGCTACACCTTC. It yields the protein CASTPPAGGLGYGYTF. The rearrangement joins TRBV11-3 to TRBJ1-2, with a weak D call TRBD1 (6 bases). The CDR3 loop spans 16 amino acids. V was cut by 7 bases and J by 4 bases, with 22 bases left in between. Germline CDR1 SGHNT, CDR2 YENEEA.

This sequence joins TRBV2 and TRBJ1-1, with 12 bases identical to TRBD1. The J segment lost 1 base and the V segment lost 10 bases, leaving 7 bases of the junction unmatched. Germline V gene sequence: CDR1 SNHLY, CDR2 FYNNEI. The length of the CDR3 is 15 residues. The CDR3 DNA is TGTGCCAATTCGGGACAGGGGGCTTCGAACACTGAAGCTTTCTTT. It codes for CANSGQGASNTEAFF.